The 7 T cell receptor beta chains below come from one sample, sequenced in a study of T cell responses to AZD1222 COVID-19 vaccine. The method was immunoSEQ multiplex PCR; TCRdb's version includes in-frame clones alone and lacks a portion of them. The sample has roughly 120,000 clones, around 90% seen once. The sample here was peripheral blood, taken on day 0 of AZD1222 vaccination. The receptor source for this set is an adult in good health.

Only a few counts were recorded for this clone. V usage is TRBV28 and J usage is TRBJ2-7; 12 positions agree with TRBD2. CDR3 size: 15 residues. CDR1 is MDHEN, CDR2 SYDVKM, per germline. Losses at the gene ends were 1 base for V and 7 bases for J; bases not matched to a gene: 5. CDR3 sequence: CASSLSSTSGGEQYF. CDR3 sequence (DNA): TGTGCCAGCAGTTTATCCTCCACTAGCGGGGGGGAGCAGTACTTC.

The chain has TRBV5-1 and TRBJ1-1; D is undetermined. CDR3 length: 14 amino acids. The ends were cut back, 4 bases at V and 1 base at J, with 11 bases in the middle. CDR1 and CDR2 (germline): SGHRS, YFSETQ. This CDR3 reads CASSRDTSNTEAFF. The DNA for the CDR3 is TGCGCCAGCAGCAGAGACACATCGAACACTGAAGCTTTCTTT.

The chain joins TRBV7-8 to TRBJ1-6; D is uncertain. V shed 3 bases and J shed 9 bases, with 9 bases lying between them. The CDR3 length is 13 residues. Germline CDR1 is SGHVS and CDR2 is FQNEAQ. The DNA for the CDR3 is TGTGCCAGCAGCTTGAGGGTCATTTCACCCCTCCACTTT. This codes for CASSLRVISPLHF.

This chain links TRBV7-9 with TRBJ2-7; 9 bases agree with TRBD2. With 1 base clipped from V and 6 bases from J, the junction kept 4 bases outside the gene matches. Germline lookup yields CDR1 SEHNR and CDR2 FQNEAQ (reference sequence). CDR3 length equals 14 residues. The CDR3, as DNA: TGTGCCAGCAGCTTAGTTAGCGGGAGTTTCGAGCAGTACTTC. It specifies CASSLVSGSFEQYF.

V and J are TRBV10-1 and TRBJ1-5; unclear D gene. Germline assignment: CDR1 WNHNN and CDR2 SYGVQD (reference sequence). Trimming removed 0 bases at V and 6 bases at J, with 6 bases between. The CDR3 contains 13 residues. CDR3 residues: CASSESGIQPQHF. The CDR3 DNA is TGCGCCAGCAGTGAGTCGGGCATTCAGCCCCAGCATTTT.

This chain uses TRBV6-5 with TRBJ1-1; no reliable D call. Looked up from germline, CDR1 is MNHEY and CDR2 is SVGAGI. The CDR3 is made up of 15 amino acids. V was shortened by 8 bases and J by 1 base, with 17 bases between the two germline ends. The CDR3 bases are TGTGCCAGCCATTTGAGAAGGGATCGGAACACTGAAGCTTTCTTT. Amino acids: CASHLRRDRNTEAFF.

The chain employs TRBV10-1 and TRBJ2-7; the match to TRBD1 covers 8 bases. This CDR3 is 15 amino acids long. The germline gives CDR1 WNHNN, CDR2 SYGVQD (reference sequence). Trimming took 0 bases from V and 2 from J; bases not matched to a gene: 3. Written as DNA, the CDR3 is TGCGCCAGCAGTGAGTCTAGGACAGGGACCTACGAGCAGTACTTC. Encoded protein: CASSESRTGTYEQYF.